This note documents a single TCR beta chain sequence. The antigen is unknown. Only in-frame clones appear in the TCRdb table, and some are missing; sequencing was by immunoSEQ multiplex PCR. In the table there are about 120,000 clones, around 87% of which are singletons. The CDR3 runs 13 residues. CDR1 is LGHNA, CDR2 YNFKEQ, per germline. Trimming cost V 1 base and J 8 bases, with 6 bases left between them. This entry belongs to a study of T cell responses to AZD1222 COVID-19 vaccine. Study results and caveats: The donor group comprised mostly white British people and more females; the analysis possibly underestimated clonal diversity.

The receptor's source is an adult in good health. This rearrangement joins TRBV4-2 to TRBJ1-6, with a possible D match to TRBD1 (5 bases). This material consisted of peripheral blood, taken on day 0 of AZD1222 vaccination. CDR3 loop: CASSQGGDSPLHF. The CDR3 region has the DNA TGTGCCAGCAGCCAAGGGGGCGATTCACCCCTCCACTTT.